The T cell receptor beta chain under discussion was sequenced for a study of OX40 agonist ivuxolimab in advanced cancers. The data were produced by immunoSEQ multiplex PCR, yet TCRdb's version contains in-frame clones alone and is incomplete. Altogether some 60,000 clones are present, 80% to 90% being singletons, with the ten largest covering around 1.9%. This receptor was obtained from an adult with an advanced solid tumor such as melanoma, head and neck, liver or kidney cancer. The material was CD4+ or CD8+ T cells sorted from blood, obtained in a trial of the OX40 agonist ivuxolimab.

The CDR3 DNA reads TGTGCCAGCATCCAGACTAGCGGATTAGATACGCAGTATTTT. Translation: CASIQTSGLDTQYF. J is TRBJ2-3 and V is TRBV6-1; 9 bases fit TRBD2. The J segment lost 5 bases and the V segment lost 7 bases, leaving 7 bases of the junction unmatched. This CDR3 is 14 amino acids long. Germline assignment: CDR1 MNHNS and CDR2 SASEGT.